This T cell receptor (beta chain) was sequenced for a study of blood T cell repertoires in COVID-19. Study in general: Sites in the United States, Italy and Spain provided acute and convalescent COVID-19 samples. Sample material is recorded as cDNA or gDNA derived from T cells, B-cell-depleted T cells, or PBMCs.

V shed 4 bases and J 1 base; nucleotides not matched to a gene: 6. Looked up from germline, CDR1 is SGDLS and CDR2 is YYNGEE. This CDR3 comprises 16 residues. Study processing details: Amplified reference gene primers provided the basis for estimating nucleated cell counts. Libraries were prepared by immunoSEQ multiplex PCR; TCRdb keeps only in-frame clonotypes and omits some of them. The DNA was the basis for D and trimming; V, J and clone size are from that table. The table includes about 110,000 clones, more than 75% detected once. This TCR came from a man aged 40-49 years with acute or convalescent COVID-19. The chain is built from TRBV9 and TRBJ2-3, with 10 bases that match TRBD2. The sequenced material came from peripheral blood. This chain's CDR3 is CASSPQREGGTDTQYF. CDR3 coding DNA: TGTGCCAGCAGCCCCCAGCGGGAGGGGGGCACAGATACGCAGTATTTT. Supplemented by reference TRBV9 and TRBJ2-3, the full variable domain reads DSGVTQTPKHLITATGQRVTLRCSPRSGDLSVYWYQQSLDQGLQFLIQYYNGEERAKGNILERFSAQQFPDLHSELNLSSLELGDSALYFCASSPQREGGTDTQYFGPGTRLTVL.